A single TCR beta chain is shown here with its context. The source of the sample is a study of OX40 agonist ivuxolimab in advanced cancers. Trimming removed 6 bases from V and 0 bases from J, with 15 bases in between. Germline CDR1 reads MGHRA; CDR2 reads YSYEKL. The CDR3 runs 16 residues. Using immunoSEQ multiplex PCR, the repertoire was profiled, and TCRdb retains in-frame clones only, with some absent. The top ten clones hold roughly a tenth of a sample with 65,000 to 70,000 clones, around four fifths of them seen once. The chain uses TRBV4-1 and TRBJ1-3; unclear D gene. The sample here was CD4+ or CD8+ T cells sorted from blood, taken in a trial of the OX40 agonist ivuxolimab. This receptor was identified in an adult with an advanced solid tumor such as melanoma, head and neck, liver or kidney cancer. The chain's CDR3 is CASSAPGVSSGNTIYF. CDR3 DNA: TGCGCCAGCAGTGCGCCGGGAGTGAGCTCTGGAAACACCATATATTTT.